A single sample is the source of the 25 T cell receptor beta chains below, sequenced in a study of T-cell reconstitution after alpha-beta-depleted transplantation in children. During its preparation, the TCRbeta library received unique molecular identifiers. TCRdb re-called the PCR reads with MiXCR, one entry per CDR3 protein. The data hold a few hundred thousand distinct CDR3 sequences, with approximately 9.7% observed a single time. Sequenced material: PBMCs from the stem cell graft donor, taken from the stem cell graft. The receptors here all came from a human donor who donated a stem cell graft to a child with SCID.

This clonotype showed up many times. The chain couples TRBV7-8 to TRBJ2-5; unclear D gene. The V end lost 5 bases, the J end lost 5 bases, and 18 bases lay between the germline ends. The CDR3 is 15 amino acids. Germline V gene lookup returns CDR1 SGHVS and CDR2 FQNEAQ. The CDR3 DNA reads TGTGCCAGCAGCCCATCCTCTGGGGTCGGGGAGACCCAGTACTTC. Translated: CASSPSSGVGETQYF.

This clonotype occurred many times. The rearrangement joins TRBV11-2 to TRBJ1-2; D is uncertain. Deletions cut 0 bases from V and 7 bases from J, with 18 bases between. Looked up from germline, CDR1 is SGHAT and CDR2 is FQNNGV. The CDR3 is made up of 16 amino acids. For the CDR3, the DNA is TGTGCCAGCAGCTTAGATGGGGTAGCTCGATCAAGTGGCTACACCTTC. As protein: CASSLDGVARSSGYTF.

The chain joins TRBV20-1 to TRBJ2-3, with TRBD2 identical over 8 bases. The CDR3 loop spans 16 amino acids. Germline CDR1 reads DFQATT; CDR2 reads SNEGSKA (reference sequence). Trimming removed 5 bases from V and 1 base from J; junction bases left unmatched: 11. CDR3 sequence (DNA): TGCAGTGCTGAGCGTAGGGAAGCGGGGGGCACAGATACGCAGTATTTT. Translation: CSAERREAGGTDTQYF.

At least ten counts were recorded for this clonotype. This sequence joins TRBV11-2 and TRBJ2-2; D not resolved. CDR1 is SGHAT, CDR2 FQNNGV, per germline. CDR3 length: 13 amino acids. V gave up 6 bases and J gave up 8 bases, with 13 bases separating them. The CDR3 nucleotides read TGTGCCAGCAGTATTTGGGTGGATGGGGAGCTGTTTTTT. Residues: CASSIWVDGELFF.

This clonotype was seen repeatedly, ten times or more. This CDR3 reads CASSASVGGYGNQPQHF. CDR3 coding DNA: TGTGCCAGCAGTGCTTCCGTAGGGGGCTACGGCAATCAGCCCCAGCATTTT. The J gene is TRBJ1-5, the V gene TRBV12-3 or TRBV12-4, with 7 positions matching TRBD1. Losses at the gene ends were 5 bases for V and 2 bases for J; bases not matched to a gene: 12. The CDR3 covers 17 residues.

A few counts support this clonotype. The chain employs TRBV7-9 and TRBJ1-2, with D hard to call. V was cut by 3 bases and J by 8 bases, with 10 bases left in between. Germline lookup yields CDR1 SEHNR and CDR2 FQNEAQ (reference sequence). This CDR3 is built from 12 residues. The CDR3 protein is CASSFGSRGYTF. The CDR3 DNA follows: TGTGCCAGCAGCTTTGGGTCCCGGGGCTACACCTTC. The full variable domain, in which reference TRBV7-9 and TRBJ1-2 provide the parts outside the CDR3, is DTGVSQNPRHKITKRGQNVTFRCDPISEHNRLYWYRQTLGQGPEFLTYFQNEAQLEKSRLLSDRFSAERPKGSFSTLEIQRTEQGDSAMYLCASSFGSRGYTFGSGTRLTVV.

This clonotype was seen repeatedly, ten times or more. The chain recombines TRBV25-1 with TRBJ2-3; no reliable D call. Trimming shortened V by 7 bases and J by 2 bases, and 13 bases separated the two germline ends. Germline V gene lookup returns CDR1 MGHDK and CDR2 SYGVNS. The CDR3 is made up of 14 amino acids. CDR3 nucleotides: TGTGCCAGCAAAGATGCCAGCGACACAGATACGCAGTATTTT. Encoded protein: CASKDASDTDTQYF. Supplemented by reference TRBV25-1 and TRBJ2-3, the full variable domain reads EADIYQTPRYLVIGTGKKITLECSQTMGHDKMYWYQQDPGMELHLIHYSYGVNSTEKGDLSSESTVSRIRTEHFPLTLESARPSHTSQYLCASKDASDTDTQYFGPGTRLTVL.

This clonotype turned up a few times. The CDR3 DNA reads TGTGCCTTCTGTTTGGGACAGGGGGGTTTTGATTTGCTCTACGAGCAGTACTTC. It codes for CAFCLGQGGFDLLYEQYF. J is TRBJ2-7 and V is TRBV3-1, with TRBD1 matching 11 bases. J lost 3 bases, V lost 11 bases, and 21 bases had no gene match. Germline CDR1 and CDR2: LGHDT and YNNKEL (reference sequence). The CDR3 runs 18 residues.

This clonotype was detected many times. This CDR3 is CASGTGNYGYTF. CDR3 nucleotide sequence: TGTGCCAGTGGGACGGGGAACTATGGCTACACCTTC. The chain uses TRBV13 and TRBJ1-2; weak D call: TRBD1 (5 bases). The CDR3 is 12 residues long. The germline CDR1 and CDR2 sequences are PRHDT and FYEKMQ (reference sequence). V was trimmed by 9 bases and J by 2 bases, leaving 10 bases between them. The full variable domain, in which reference TRBV13 and TRBJ1-2 provide the parts outside the CDR3, is AAGVIQSPRHLIKEKRETATLKCYPIPRHDTVYWYQQGPGQDPQFLISFYEKMQSDKGSIPDRFSAQQFSDYHSELNMSSLELGDSALYFCASGTGNYGYTFGSGTRLTVV.

This clonotype appeared many times. The V gene is TRBV5-1, the J gene TRBJ2-3; tentative D call: TRBD2 (5 bases). The V end lost 0 bases, the J end lost 4 bases, and 12 bases lay between the germline ends. This CDR3 has 15 amino acids. Germline V gives CDR1 SGHRS, CDR2 YFSETQ. The CDR3 spells CASSLARGESDTQYF. The CDR3 DNA follows: TGCGCCAGCAGCTTGGCCCGGGGAGAATCAGATACGCAGTATTTT.

Ten or more counts support this clonotype. The V call is TRBV28, the J call TRBJ2-1; D could derive from TRBD1 or TRBD2 (5 bases each). The CDR3 is made up of 13 amino acids. V dropped 6 bases and J dropped 4 bases, with 10 bases sitting between them. Germline V gives CDR1 MDHEN, CDR2 SYDVKM. The CDR3, as DNA: TGTGCCAGCAGGCCGGGGCCATACAATGAGCAGTTCTTC. Amino acid sequence: CASRPGPYNEQFF.

This clonotype was counted many times. The chain links TRBV12-3 or TRBV12-4 to TRBJ2-7; the D is unclear. This CDR3 has 14 amino acids. The germline V and J ends were trimmed by 4 bases and 0 bases, with 10 bases remaining between them. CDR3 amino acids: CASSSGLPSYEQYF. CDR3 coding DNA: TGTGCCAGCAGTTCGGGCCTACCCTCCTACGAGCAGTACTTC.

The sample holds many counts of this clonotype. The chain joins TRBV5-1 to TRBJ1-5, with D unresolved. CDR1 is SGHRS, CDR2 YFSETQ, per germline. V lost 3 bases to trimming and J lost 1 base, with 14 bases between them. The CDR3 has 16 amino acids. The CDR3 DNA sequence: TGCGCCAGCAGCTGGGGTGGTCTGAGCAGCAATCAGCCCCAGCATTTT. It is translated as CASSWGGLSSNQPQHF.

The sample holds many counts of this clonotype. The gene calls are TRBV21-1 and TRBJ1-5; the table's D call, TRBD1, was not checked against the DNA. TRBV21-1 is assigned pseudogene status. The CDR3 loop spans 15 amino acids. As DNA, the CDR3 is TGTGCCAGCAGCTCGGGCACCCTTAAGTGTCAGCCCCAGCATTTT. As protein: CASSSGTLKCQPQHF.

This clonotype was found many times. This chain uses TRBV20-1 with TRBJ2-5; D gene uncertain. The V and J ends lost 8 bases and 3 bases respectively, with 10 bases between them. This CDR3 contains 11 residues. Germline assignment: CDR1 DFQATT and CDR2 SNEGSKA (reference sequence). The CDR3: CSPAREETQYF. CDR3 nucleotide sequence: TGCAGTCCCGCTAGGGAAGAGACCCAGTACTTC.

This clonotype was detected ten times or more. The V gene is TRBV6-1, the J gene TRBJ2-7; D not resolved. This CDR3 is built from 14 residues. Trimming left V 5 bases short and J 1 base short, with 12 bases between. Germline CDR1 reads MNHNS; CDR2 reads SASEGT. The CDR3 loop reads CASSLRHGSYEQYF. For the CDR3, the DNA is TGTGCCAGCAGTCTGAGACACGGTTCCTACGAGCAGTACTTC.

This clonotype was seen repeatedly, ten times or more. The V and J genes are TRBV20-1 and TRBJ1-6, with 9 bases matching TRBD1. This CDR3 comprises 17 residues. Looked up from germline, CDR1 is DFQATT and CDR2 is SNEGSKA (reference sequence). The trim removed 4 bases at V and 7 bases at J, leaving 14 bases unmatched. The CDR3 sequence: CSATDRGTPIGNSPLHF. The CDR3 region has the DNA TGCAGTGCTACGGACAGGGGAACGCCCATTGGAAATTCACCCCTCCACTTT.

The sample holds many counts of this clonotype. The chain couples TRBV7-9 to TRBJ2-1; TRBD2 is a possible D gene (6 bases). V was trimmed by 5 bases and J by 8 bases, leaving 13 bases between them. The germline CDR1 and CDR2 sequences are SEHNR and FQNEAQ (reference sequence). This CDR3 is 13 amino acids long. The CDR3 is CASSLLRGDEQFF. The CDR3 DNA sequence: TGTGCCAGCAGCCTTCTGCGGGGCGATGAGCAGTTCTTC.

This clonotype was picked up many times. The CDR3 reads CASSDVGGAGNEQFF. The DNA of the CDR3 is TGTGCCAGCAGTGACGTGGGGGGCGCGGGCAATGAGCAGTTCTTC. The gene calls are TRBV6-1 and TRBJ2-1; D possibly uses TRBD1 or TRBD2 (6 bases each). This CDR3 comprises 15 residues. Between the trimmed V and J ends, which lost 3 bases and 6 bases, there was a span of 15 bases. Germline CDR1 MNHNS, CDR2 SASEGT.

At least ten counts were recorded for this clonotype. The chain uses TRBV12-3 or TRBV12-4 and TRBJ2-2; a possible D gene is TRBD1 (6 bases). The CDR3 is made up of 15 amino acids. Trimming took 3 bases from V and 6 from J, leaving 14 bases between them. CDR3 loop: CASSFTGTRAGELFF. DNA for the CDR3: TGTGCCAGCAGTTTTACAGGGACGAGGGCCGGGGAGCTGTTTTTT.

This clonotype has only a few counts. CDR3: CASSSNIPFSETQYF. The CDR3 region has the DNA TGTGCCAGCAGCTCTAATATTCCCTTCTCGGAGACCCAGTACTTC. V and J are TRBV7-9 and TRBJ2-5; D gene unclear. This CDR3 has 15 residues. V was clipped by 4 bases and J by 5 bases, with 17 bases between them. CDR1 is SEHNR, CDR2 FQNEAQ, per germline (reference sequence).

This clonotype was picked up many times. V and J are TRBV2 and TRBJ1-2; D possibly corresponds to TRBD1 (5 bases). The CDR3 loop spans 14 amino acids. Trimming removed 4 bases at V and 5 bases at J, with 14 bases between. Germline lookup yields CDR1 SNHLY and CDR2 FYNNEI. The CDR3, as DNA: TGTGCCAGCAGTGTGATCACAGGCTTATATGGCTACACCTTC. Protein sequence: CASSVITGLYGYTF.

This clonotype was recorded at least ten times. The V call is TRBV2, the J call TRBJ1-2; TRBD1 is a possible D gene (6 bases). V lost 11 bases and J 1 base, leaving 14 bases between the germline ends. Germline CDR1 and CDR2: SNHLY and FYNNEI. The CDR3 is 13 amino acids. CDR3 nucleotides: TGTGCCGGTTCTACAGGGTTTAACTATGGCTACACCTTC. The encoded protein is CAGSTGFNYGYTF.

This clonotype has a count of ten or more. The chain carries TRBV5-5 and TRBJ2-1; D perhaps matches TRBD2 (5 bases). The germline gives CDR1 SGHKS, CDR2 YYEKEE (reference sequence). Trimming took off 1 base at V and 7 bases at J, with 9 bases between the two ends. The CDR3 spans 13 residues. CDR3 in DNA: TGTGCCAGCAGCTTGTACGGGGAAAATGAGCAGTTCTTC. Its protein is CASSLYGENEQFF.

This clonotype was observed once. A clone one base away is much larger, so this may be a read error. The chain uses TRBV20-1 and TRBJ2-5; 8 positions agree with TRBD1. The CDR3 is made up of 12 amino acids. CDR1 and CDR2 from the germline V gene are DFQATT and SNEGSKA (reference sequence). CDR3 amino acids: CSARRGHETQHF. The CDR3 nucleotides read TGCAGTGCTCGCAGGGGGCATGAGACCCAGCACTTC.